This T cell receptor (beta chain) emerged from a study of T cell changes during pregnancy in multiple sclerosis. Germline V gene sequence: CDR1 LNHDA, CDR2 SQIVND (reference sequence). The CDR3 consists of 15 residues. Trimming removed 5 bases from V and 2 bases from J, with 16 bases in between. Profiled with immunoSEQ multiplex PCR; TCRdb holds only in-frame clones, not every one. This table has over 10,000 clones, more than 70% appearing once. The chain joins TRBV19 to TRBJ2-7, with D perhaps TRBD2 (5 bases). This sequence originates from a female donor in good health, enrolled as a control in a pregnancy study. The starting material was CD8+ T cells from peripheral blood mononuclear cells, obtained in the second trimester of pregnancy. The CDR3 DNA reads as TGTGCCAGTAGTCCGGTGGGAGTGGAAACCTACGAGCAGTACTTC. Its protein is CASSPVGVETYEQYF. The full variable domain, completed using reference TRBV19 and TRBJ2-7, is DGGITQSPKYLFRKEGQNVTLSCEQNLNHDAMYWYRQDPGQGLRLIYYSQIVNDFQKGDIAEGYSVSREKKESFPLTVTSAQKNPTAFYLCASSPVGVETYEQYFGPGTRLTVT.